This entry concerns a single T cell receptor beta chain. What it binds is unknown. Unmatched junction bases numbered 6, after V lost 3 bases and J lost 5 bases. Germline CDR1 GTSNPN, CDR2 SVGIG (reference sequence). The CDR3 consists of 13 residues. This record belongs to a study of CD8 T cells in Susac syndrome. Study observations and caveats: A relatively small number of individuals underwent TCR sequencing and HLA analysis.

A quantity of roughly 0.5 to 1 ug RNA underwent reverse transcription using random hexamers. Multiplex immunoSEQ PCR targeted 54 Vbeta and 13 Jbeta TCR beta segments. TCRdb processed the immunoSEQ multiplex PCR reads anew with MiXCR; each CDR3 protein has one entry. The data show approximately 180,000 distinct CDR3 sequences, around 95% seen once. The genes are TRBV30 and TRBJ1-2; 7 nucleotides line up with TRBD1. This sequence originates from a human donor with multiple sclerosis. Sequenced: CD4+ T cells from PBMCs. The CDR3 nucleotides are TGTGCCTGGAGGATAGGACAGGTGTATGGCTACACCTTC. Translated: CAWRIGQVYGYTF.